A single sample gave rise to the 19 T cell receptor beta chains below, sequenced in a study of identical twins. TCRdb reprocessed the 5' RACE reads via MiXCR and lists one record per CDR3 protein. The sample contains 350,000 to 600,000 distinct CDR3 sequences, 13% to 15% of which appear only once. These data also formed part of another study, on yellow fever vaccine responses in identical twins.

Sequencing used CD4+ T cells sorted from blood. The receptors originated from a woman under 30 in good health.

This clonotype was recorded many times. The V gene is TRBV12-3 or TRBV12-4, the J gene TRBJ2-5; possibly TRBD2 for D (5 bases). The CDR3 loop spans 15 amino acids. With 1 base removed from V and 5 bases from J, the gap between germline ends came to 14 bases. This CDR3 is CASSLGRGRGETQYF. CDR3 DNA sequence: TGTGCCAGCAGTTTAGGTCGAGGGCGCGGGGAGACCCAGTACTTC.

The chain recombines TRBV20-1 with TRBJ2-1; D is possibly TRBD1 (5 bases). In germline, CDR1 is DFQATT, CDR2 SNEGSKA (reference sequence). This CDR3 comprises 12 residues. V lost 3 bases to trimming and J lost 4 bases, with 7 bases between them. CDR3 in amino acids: CSASGQYNEQFF. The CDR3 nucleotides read TGCAGTGCTAGCGGACAATACAATGAGCAGTTCTTC.

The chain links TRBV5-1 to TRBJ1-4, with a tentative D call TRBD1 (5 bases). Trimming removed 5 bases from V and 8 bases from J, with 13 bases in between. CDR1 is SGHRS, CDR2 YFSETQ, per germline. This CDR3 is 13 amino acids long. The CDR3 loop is CASRLTREEKLFF. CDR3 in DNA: TGCGCCAGCAGATTGACCAGGGAAGAAAAACTGTTTTTT.

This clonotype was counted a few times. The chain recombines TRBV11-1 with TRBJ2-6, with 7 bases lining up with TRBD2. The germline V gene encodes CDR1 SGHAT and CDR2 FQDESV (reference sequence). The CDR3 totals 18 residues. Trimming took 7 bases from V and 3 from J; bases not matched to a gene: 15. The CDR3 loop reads CASTPLVSGIYGANVLTF. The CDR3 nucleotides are TGTGCCAGCACCCCGTTAGTGAGCGGGATTTATGGGGCCAACGTCCTGACTTTC.

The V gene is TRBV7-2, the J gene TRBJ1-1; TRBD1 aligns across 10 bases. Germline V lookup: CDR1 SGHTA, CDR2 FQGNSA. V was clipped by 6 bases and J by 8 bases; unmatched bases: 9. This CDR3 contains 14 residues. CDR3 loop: CASRPTGGGSEAFF. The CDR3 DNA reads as TGTGCCAGCAGACCGACAGGGGGCGGATCGGAAGCTTTCTTT. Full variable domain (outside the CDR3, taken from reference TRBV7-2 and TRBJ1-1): GAGVSQSPSNKVTEKGKDVELRCDPISGHTALYWYRQSLGQGLEFLIYFQGNSAPDKSGLPSDRFSAERTGGSVSTLTIQRTQQEDSAVYLCASRPTGGGSEAFFGQGTRLTVV.

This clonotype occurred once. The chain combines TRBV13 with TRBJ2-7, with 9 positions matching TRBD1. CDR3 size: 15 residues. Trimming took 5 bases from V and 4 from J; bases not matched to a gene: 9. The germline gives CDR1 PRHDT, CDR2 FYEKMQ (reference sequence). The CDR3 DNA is TGTGCCAGCAGCACCACCGGGACAGGGATTTACGAGCAGTACTTC. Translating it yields CASSTTGTGIYEQYF.

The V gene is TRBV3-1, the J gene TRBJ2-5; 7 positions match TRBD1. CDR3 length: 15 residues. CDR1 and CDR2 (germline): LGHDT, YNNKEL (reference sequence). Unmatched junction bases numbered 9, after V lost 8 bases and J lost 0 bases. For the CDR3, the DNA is TGTGCCAGCGTCCCTGGGACAGCGGACCAAGAGACCCAGTACTTC. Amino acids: CASVPGTADQETQYF.

The CDR3 DNA reads TGTGCCAGCAGTTTAAGCTCCCGGCTGGCTGTTCAGTACTTC. Protein: CASSLSSRLAVQYF. This chain joins TRBV12-3 or TRBV12-4 and TRBJ2-4, with D unclear. V was clipped by 2 bases and J by 11 bases, with 16 bases between them. The CDR3 has 14 amino acids.

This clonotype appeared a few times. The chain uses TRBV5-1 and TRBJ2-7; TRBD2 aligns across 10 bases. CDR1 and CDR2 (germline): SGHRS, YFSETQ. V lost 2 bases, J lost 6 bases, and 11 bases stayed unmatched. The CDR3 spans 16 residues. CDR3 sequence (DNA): TGCGCCAGCAGCTTTGGGGCAGCGGGAGGGCCTATCGAGCAGTACTTC. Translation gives CASSFGAAGGPIEQYF.

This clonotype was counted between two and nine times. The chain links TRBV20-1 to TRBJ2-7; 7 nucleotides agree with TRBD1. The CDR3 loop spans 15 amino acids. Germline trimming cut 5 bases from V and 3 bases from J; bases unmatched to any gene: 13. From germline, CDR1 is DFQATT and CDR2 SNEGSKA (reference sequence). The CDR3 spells CSAASPGTALYEQYF. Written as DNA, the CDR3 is TGCAGTGCTGCCTCCCCCGGGACAGCTCTCTACGAGCAGTACTTC.

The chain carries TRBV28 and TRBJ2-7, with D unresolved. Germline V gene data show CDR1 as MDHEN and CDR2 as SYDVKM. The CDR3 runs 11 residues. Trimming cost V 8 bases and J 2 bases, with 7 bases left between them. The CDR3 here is CASCGAYEQYF. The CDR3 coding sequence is TGTGCCAGCTGCGGAGCCTACGAGCAGTACTTC. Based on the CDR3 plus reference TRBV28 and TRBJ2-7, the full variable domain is DVKVTQSSRYLVKRTGEKVFLECVQDMDHENMFWYRQDPGLGLRLIYFSYDVKMKEKGDIPEGYSVSREKKERFSLILESASTNQTSMYLCASCGAYEQYFGPGTRLTVT.

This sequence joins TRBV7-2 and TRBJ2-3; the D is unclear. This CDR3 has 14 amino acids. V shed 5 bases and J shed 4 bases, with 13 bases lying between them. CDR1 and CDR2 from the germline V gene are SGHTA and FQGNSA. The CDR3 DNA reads TGTGCCAGCAGCCTACTCGGGCTATCAGATACGCAGTATTTT. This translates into CASSLLGLSDTQYF.

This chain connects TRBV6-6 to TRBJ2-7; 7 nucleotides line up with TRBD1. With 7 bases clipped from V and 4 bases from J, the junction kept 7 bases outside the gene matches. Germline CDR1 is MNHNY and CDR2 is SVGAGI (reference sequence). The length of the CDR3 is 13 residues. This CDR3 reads CASTVRQGYEQYF. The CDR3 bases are TGTGCCAGCACCGTAAGACAGGGTTACGAGCAGTACTTC.

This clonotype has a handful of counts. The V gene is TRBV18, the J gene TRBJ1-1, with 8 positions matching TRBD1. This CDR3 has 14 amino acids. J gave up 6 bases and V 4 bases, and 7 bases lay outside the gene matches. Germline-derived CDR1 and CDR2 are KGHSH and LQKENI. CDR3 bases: TGTGCCAGCTCACTCGGACAGGGTAGGGCTGAAGCTTTCTTT. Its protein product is CASSLGQGRAEAFF.

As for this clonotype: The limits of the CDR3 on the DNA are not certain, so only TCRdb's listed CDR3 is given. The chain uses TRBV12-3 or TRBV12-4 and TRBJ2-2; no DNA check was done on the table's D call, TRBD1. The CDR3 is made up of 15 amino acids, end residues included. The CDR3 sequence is CASTRQGLRAGELFF.

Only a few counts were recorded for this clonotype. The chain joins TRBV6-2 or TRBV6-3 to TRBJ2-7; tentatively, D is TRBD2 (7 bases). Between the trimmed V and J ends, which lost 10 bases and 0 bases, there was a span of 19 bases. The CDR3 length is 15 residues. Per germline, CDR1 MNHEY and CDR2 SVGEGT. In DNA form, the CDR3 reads TGTGCCACCGGGGGGACGGGGGCATACTCCTACGAGCAGTACTTC. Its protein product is CATGGTGAYSYEQYF.

For the CDR3, the DNA is TGTGCCAGCAGTGCAGGGTCGTTAGATACGCAGTATTTT. Its translation: CASSAGSLDTQYF. This sequence joins TRBV6-6 and TRBJ2-3, with D perhaps TRBD1 (5 bases). From germline, CDR1 is MNHNY and CDR2 SVGAGI (reference sequence). V lost 5 bases, J lost 5 bases, and 11 bases lay in between. The CDR3 consists of 13 residues.

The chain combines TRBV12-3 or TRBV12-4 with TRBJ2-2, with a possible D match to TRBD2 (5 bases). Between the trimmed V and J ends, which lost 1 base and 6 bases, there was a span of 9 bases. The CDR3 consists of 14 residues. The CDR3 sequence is CASSLGTSAGELFF. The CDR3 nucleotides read TGTGCCAGCAGTTTAGGGACTTCGGCCGGGGAGCTGTTTTTT.

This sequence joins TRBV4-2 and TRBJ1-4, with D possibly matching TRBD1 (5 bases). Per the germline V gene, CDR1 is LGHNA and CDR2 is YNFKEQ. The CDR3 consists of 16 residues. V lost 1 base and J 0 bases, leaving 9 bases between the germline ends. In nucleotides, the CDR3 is TGTGCCAGCAGCCAAGTAGGCAGGGCAACTAATGAAAAACTGTTTTTT. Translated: CASSQVGRATNEKLFF.